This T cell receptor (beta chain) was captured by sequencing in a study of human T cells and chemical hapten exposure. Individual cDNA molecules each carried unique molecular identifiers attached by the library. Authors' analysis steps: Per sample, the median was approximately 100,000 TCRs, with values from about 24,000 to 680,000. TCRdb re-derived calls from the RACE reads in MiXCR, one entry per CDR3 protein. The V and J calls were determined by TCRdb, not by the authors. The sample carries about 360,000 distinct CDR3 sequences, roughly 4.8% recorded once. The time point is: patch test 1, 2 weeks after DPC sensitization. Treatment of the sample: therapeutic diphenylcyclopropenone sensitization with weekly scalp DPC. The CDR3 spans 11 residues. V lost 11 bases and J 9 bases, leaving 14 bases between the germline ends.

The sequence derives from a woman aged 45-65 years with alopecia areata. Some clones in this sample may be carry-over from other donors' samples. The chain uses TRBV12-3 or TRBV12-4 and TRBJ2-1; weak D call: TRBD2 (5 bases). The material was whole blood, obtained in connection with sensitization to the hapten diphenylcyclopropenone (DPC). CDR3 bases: TGTGCCGTAGGAGGTCGGGGTGAGCAGTTCTTC. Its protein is CAVGGRGEQFF.